These 6 T cell receptor beta chains originate from one sample sequenced in a study of blood T cell repertoires in COVID-19 (dated by TCRdb to 2020 to 2022). The receptor library was made with the immunoSEQ multiplex PCR assay. TCRdb's version of the immuneACCESS table is confined to in-frame rearrangements and falls short of the full clone set. An unresolved V gene accounts for under half of the shortfall where checked; the remainder is of unknown origin. The sample data list over 150,000 clones, and about 89% of these were observed just once. The ten largest make up 0.55% of the sample. The specimen sequenced was peripheral blood. The receptor source for this set is a man aged 45 to 65 with acute or convalescent COVID-19.

This clone has only a few counts. V usage is TRBV21-1 and J usage is TRBJ1-2. TRBV21-1 is a recognized pseudogene. The CDR3 length is 16 residues. The CDR3 reads CASSKMEAGANYGYTF. The CDR3 bases are TGTGCCAGCAGCAAAATGGAGGCGGGAGCTAACTATGGCTACACCTTC.

The J gene is TRBJ2-7, the V gene TRBV6-6; 8 bases are a match to TRBD1. V shed 4 bases and J 6 bases; nucleotides not matched to a gene: 8. This CDR3 is built from 14 residues. Germline CDR1 reads MNHNY; CDR2 reads SVGAGI (reference sequence). As DNA, the CDR3 is TGTGCCAGCAGTTCGCGACAGGGGTCGGGCGAGCAGTACGTC. Amino acids: CASSSRQGSGEQYV.

This clone has a handful of counts. The chain combines TRBV7-3 with TRBJ1-1; unclear D gene. The V end lost 7 bases, the J end lost 7 bases, and 13 bases lay between the germline ends. This CDR3 is 12 amino acids long. Looked up from germline, CDR1 is SGHTA and CDR2 is FQGTGA. The CDR3 loop is CASTLRHGEAFF. CDR3 DNA: TGTGCCAGCACTCTGAGGCACGGTGAAGCTTTCTTT.

This clone was recorded once. V usage is TRBV28 and J usage is TRBJ1-1; the match to TRBD1 covers 7 bases. The CDR3 is 13 amino acids. J gave up 4 bases and V 7 bases, and 6 bases lay outside the gene matches. CDR1 and CDR2 (germline): MDHEN, SYDVKM. The CDR3 nucleotides are TGTGCCAGCAACCAGGGGGTGGTCACTGAAGCTTTCTTT. This encodes CASNQGVVTEAFF.

The chain couples TRBV18 to TRBJ1-5; 7 bases align to TRBD1. Per germline, CDR1 KGHSH and CDR2 LQKENI. CDR3 size: 18 residues. The junction had 9 bases not matched to a gene; V was cut back by 1 base and J by 0 bases. The CDR3 region is CASSPQETGFDSNQPQHF. The CDR3 DNA follows: TGTGCCAGCTCACCACAGGAGACAGGGTTTGATAGCAATCAGCCCCAGCATTTT.

The rearrangement uses TRBV5-1 and TRBJ2-5; TRBD2 aligns across 7 bases. Germline lookup yields CDR1 SGHRS and CDR2 YFSETQ. The V segment lost 5 bases and the J segment 4 bases; nucleotides outside the gene matches: 14. This CDR3 comprises 16 residues. The CDR3 nucleotides read TGCGCCAGCAGACTAGTAACGGGAGGACGCGGAGAGACCCAGTACTTC. This codes for CASRLVTGGRGETQYF.